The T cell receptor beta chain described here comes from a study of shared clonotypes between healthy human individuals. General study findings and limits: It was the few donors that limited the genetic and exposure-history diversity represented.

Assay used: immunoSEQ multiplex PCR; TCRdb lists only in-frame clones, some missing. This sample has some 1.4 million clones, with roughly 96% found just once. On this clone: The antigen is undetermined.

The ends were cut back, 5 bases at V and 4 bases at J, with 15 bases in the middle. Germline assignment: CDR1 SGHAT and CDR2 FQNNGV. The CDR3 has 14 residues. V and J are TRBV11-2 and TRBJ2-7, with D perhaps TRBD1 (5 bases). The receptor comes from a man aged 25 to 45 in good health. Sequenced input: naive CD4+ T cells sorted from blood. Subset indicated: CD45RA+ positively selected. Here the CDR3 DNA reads TGTGCCAGCAGCCAAAAGGGGTTCGGATACGAGCAGTACTTC. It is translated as CASSQKGFGYEQYF.